Below, one T cell receptor (beta chain) is given with its context. Assay used: immunoSEQ multiplex PCR; TCRdb lists only in-frame clones, some missing. The sample yields about 55,000 clones, approximately 88% seen once. These data belong to a study of T cell responses to AZD1222 COVID-19 vaccine. Germline CDR1 reads MRHNA; CDR2 reads SNTAGT. The CDR3 has 14 amino acids. V gave up 6 bases and J gave up 9 bases, with 18 bases separating them. This material consisted of peripheral blood, taken on day 0 of AZD1222 vaccination. This chain joins TRBV6-4 and TRBJ2-4; D call uncertain. The TCR comes from an adult in good health. DNA for the CDR3: TGTGCCAGCAGCGCCGTCGCGCAATACCCCATTCAGTACTTC. The encoded protein is CASSAVAQYPIQYF.